This T cell receptor (beta chain) was sequenced in a study of CD8 T cells in ankylosing spondylitis. Notes on the study in general: Blood from ankylosing spondylitis patients appeared to carry a characteristic roughly 8-variant TCR beta motif. There was reportedly significant enrichment of clones that were disease-linked in matched ankylosing spondylitis synovial fluid. Those disease-linked clones were CD8+; they were also relatively rare in peripheral blood.

As for this clonotype: Its target is not known.

Trimming took 2 bases from V and 6 from J, leaving 4 bases between them. This CDR3 is built from 11 residues. Germline assignment: CDR1 LNHDA and CDR2 SQIVND (reference sequence). For TCR beta, libraries came from quantitative 5'-RACE with molecular barcodes. TCRdb fed the 5' RACE reads into MiXCR, producing one record per CDR3 protein. The profile shows about 240,000 distinct CDR3 sequences, over 8.5% of them singletons. This receptor was taken from a male donor with ankylosing spondylitis or in good health (not recorded which). The chain joins TRBV19 to TRBJ1-2, with D uncertain. Source material: blood, either unsorted or a sorted T cell fraction (not recorded which). DNA of the CDR3: TGTGCCAGTAGTATACGGGATGGCTACACCTTC. Translated, it gives CASSIRDGYTF.